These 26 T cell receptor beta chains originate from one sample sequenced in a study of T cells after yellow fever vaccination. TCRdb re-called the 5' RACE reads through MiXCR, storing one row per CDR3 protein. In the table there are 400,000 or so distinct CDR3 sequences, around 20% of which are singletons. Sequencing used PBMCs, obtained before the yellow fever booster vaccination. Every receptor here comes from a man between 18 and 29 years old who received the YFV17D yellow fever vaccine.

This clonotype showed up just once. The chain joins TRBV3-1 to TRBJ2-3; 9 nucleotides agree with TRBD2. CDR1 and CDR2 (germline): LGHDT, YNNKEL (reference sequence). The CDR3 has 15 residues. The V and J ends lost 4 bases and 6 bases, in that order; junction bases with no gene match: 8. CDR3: CASSPVGGGADTQYF. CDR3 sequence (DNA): TGTGCCAGCAGCCCGGTGGGCGGGGGGGCGGATACGCAGTATTTT.

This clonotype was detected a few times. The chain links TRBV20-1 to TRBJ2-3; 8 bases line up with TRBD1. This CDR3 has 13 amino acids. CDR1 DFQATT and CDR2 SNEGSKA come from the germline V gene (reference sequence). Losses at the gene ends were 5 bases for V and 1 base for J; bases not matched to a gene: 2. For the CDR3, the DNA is TGCAGTGCTCCACAGGGGGGCACAGATACGCAGTATTTT. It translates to CSAPQGGTDTQYF.

The CDR3 DNA is TGCGCCAGCAGCCGGGGGGCAGGCGGCTACACCTTC. As protein: CASSRGAGGYTF. V is TRBV4-1 and J is TRBJ1-2; D may be TRBD1 (6 bases). Looked up from germline, CDR1 is MGHRA and CDR2 is YSYEKL. This CDR3 region has 12 residues. Trimming left V 4 bases short and J 8 bases short, with 11 bases between.

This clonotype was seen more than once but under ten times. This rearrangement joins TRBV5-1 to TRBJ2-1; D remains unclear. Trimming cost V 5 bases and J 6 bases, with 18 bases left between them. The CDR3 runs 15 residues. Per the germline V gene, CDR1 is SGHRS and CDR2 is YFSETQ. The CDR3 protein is CASRHYSDVINEQFF. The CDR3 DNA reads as TGCGCCAGCAGGCACTACAGTGACGTAATCAATGAGCAGTTCTTC.

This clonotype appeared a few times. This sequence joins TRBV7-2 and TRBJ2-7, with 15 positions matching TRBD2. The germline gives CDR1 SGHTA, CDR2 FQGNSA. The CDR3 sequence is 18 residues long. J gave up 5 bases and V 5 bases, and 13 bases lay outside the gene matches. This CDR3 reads CASSTRTSGGARSHEQYF. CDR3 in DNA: TGTGCCAGCAGCACCCGGACTAGCGGGGGGGCGCGTTCTCACGAGCAGTACTTC.

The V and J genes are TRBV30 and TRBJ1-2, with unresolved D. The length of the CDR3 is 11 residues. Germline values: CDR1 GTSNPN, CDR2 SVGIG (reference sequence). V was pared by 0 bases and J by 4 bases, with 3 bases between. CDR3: CAWSVGYGYTF. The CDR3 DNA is TGTGCCTGGAGTGTGGGCTATGGCTACACCTTC.

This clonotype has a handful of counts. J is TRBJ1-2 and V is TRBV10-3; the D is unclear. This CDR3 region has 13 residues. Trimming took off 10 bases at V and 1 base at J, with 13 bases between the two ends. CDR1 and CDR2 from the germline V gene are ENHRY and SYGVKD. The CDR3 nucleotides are TGTGCCACCCTAGCGTCGGTTAACTATGGCTACACCTTC. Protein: CATLASVNYGYTF.

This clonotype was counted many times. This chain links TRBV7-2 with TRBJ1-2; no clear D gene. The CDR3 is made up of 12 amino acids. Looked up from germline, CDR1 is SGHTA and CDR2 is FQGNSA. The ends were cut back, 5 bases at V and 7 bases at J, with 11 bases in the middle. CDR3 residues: CASSRAGGGYTF. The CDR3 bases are TGTGCCAGCAGCAGGGCCGGCGGTGGCTACACCTTC.

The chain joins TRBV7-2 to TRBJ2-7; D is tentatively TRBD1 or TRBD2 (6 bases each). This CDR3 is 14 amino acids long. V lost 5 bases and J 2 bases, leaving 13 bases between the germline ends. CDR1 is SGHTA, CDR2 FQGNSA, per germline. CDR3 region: CASSATGGAYEQYF. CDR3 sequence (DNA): TGTGCCAGCAGCGCCACCGGGGGCGCCTACGAGCAGTACTTC.

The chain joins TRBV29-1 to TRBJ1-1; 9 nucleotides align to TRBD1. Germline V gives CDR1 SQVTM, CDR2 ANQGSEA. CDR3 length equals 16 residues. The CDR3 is CRTFMTCCRDRVNGFF. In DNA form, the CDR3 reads TGCAGAACGTTTATGACTTGTTGCCGGGACAGGGTAAATGGTTTCTTT.

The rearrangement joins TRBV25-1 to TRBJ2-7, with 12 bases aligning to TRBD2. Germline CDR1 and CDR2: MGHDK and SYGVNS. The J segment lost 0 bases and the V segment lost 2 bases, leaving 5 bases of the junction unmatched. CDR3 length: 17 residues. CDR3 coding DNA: TGTGCCAGCAGTGAACGTCCTAGCGGGGGGGGCTCCTACGAGCAGTACTTC. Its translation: CASSERPSGGGSYEQYF.

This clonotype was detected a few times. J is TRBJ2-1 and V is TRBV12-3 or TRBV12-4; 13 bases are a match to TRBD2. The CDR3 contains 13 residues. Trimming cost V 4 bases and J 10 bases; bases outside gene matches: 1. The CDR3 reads CASSWGLAGEQFF. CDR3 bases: TGTGCCAGCAGTTGGGGACTAGCGGGGGAGCAGTTCTTC.

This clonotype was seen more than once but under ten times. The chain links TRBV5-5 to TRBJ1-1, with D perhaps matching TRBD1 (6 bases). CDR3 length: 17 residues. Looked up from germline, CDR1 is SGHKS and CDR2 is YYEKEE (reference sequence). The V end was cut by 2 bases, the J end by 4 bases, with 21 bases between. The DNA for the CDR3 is TGTGCCAGCAGCTTCCAAATACAGGGACGTTGGGGCACTGAAGCTTTCTTT. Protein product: CASSFQIQGRWGTEAFF.

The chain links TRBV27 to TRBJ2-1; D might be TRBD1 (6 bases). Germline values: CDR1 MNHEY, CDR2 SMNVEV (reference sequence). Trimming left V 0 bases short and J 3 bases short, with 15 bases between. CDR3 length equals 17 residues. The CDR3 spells CASSLSGAGVSYNEQFF. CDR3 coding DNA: TGTGCCAGCAGTTTATCGGGCGCAGGGGTCAGCTACAATGAGCAGTTCTTC.

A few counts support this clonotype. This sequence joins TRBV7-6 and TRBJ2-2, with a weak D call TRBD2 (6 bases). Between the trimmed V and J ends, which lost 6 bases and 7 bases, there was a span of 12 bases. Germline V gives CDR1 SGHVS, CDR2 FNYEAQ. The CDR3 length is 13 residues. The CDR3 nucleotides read TGTGCCAGCAGAGCAGTGGAGGGCGGGGAGCTGTTTTTT. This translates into CASRAVEGGELFF.

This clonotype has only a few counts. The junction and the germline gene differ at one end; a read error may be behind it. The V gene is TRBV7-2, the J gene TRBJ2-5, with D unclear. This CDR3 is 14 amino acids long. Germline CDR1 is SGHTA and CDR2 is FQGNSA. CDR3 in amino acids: CASTLTIMSETQYF. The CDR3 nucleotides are TGTGCCAGCACCTTAACGATTATGTCCGAGACCCAGTACTTC. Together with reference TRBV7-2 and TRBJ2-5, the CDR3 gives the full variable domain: GAGVSQSPSNKVTEKGKDVELRCDPISGHTALYWYRQSLGQGLEFLIYFQGNSAPDKSGLPSDRFSAERTGGSVSTLTIQRTQQEDSAVYLCASTLTIMSETQYFGPGTRLLVL.

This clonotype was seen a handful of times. The CDR3 sequence is CASSLAGPLYGYTF. The CDR3 DNA reads as TGCGCCAGCAGCTTGGCGGGCCCCCTCTATGGCTACACCTTC. This chain joins TRBV5-1 and TRBJ1-2; no reliable D call. Germline V gene data show CDR1 as SGHRS and CDR2 as YFSETQ. V was pared by 0 bases and J by 4 bases, with 10 bases between. The CDR3 has 14 amino acids. Full variable domain (missing parts from reference TRBV5-1 and TRBJ1-2): KAGVTQTPRYLIKTRGQQVTLSCSPISGHRSVSWYQQTPGQGLQFLFEYFSETQRNKGNFPGRFSGRQFSNSRSEMNVSTLELGDSALYLCASSLAGPLYGYTFGSGTRLTVV.

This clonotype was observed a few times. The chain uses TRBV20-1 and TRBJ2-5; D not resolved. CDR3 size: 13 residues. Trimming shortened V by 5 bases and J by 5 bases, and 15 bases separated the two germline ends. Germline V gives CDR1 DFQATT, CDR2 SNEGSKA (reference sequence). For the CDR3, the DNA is TGCAGTGCTGAACAGACGAGTGGGGAGACCCAGTACTTC. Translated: CSAEQTSGETQYF.

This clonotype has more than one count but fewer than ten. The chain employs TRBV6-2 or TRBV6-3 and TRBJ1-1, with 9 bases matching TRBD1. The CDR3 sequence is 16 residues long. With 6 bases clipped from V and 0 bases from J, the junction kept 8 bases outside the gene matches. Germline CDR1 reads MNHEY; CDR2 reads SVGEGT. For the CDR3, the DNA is TGTGCCAGCAGGCCTTGGACAGGGGAGATGAACACTGAAGCTTTCTTT. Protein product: CASRPWTGEMNTEAFF.

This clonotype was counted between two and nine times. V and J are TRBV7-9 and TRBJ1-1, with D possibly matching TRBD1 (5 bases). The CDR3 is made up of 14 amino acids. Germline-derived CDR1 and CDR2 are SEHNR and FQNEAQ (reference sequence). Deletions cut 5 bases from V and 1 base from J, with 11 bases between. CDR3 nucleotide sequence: TGTGCCAGCAGCCGAGGGGCATCGAACACTGAAGCTTTCTTT. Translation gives CASSRGASNTEAFF.

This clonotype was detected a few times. CDR3 nucleotide sequence: TGTGCCATCAGTGAGTCGGGGGCGACAGGGGGCCGCTACGAGCAGTACTTC. Translating gives CAISESGATGGRYEQYF. The V and J genes are TRBV10-3 and TRBJ2-7; 10 bases are a match to TRBD1. The CDR3 spans 17 residues. J gave up 3 bases and V 0 bases, and 8 bases lay outside the gene matches. Looked up from germline, CDR1 is ENHRY and CDR2 is SYGVKD.

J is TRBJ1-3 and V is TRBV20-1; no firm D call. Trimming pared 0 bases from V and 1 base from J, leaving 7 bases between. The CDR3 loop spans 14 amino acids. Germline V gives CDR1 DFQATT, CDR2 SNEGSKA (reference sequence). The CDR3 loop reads CSAREQTSGNTIYF. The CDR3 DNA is TGCAGTGCTAGAGAACAGACATCTGGAAACACCATATATTTT.

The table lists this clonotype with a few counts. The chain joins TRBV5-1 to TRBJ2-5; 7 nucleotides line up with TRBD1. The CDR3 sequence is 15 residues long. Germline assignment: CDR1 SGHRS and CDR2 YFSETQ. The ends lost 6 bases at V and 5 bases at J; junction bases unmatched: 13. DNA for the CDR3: TGCGCCAGCAAACGAATGGACAGGCCGGAGGAGACCCAGTACTTC. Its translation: CASKRMDRPEETQYF.

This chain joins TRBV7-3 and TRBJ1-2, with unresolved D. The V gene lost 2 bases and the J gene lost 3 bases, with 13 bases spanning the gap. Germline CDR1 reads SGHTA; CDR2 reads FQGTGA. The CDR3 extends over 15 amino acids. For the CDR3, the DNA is TGTGCCAGCAGCTTATCTCCAGGAAGCGACTATGGCTACACCTTC. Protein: CASSLSPGSDYGYTF. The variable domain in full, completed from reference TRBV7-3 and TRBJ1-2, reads GAGVSQTPSNKVTEKGKYVELRCDPISGHTALYWYRQSLGQGPEFLIYFQGTGAADDSGLPNDRFFAVRPEGSVSTLKIQRTERGDSAVYLCASSLSPGSDYGYTFGSGTRLTVV.

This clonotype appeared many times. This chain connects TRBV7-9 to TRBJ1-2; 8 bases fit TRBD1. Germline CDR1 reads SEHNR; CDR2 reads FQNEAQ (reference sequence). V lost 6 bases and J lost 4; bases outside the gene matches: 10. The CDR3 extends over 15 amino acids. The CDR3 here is CASRPGQGESYGYTF. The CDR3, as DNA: TGTGCCAGCAGACCCGGACAGGGAGAATCCTATGGCTACACCTTC.

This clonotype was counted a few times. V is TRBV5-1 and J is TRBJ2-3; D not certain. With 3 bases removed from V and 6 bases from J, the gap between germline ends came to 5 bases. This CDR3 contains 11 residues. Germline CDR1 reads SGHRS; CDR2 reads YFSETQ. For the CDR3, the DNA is TGCGCCAGCAGCTACGAGGATACGCAGTATTTT. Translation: CASSYEDTQYF. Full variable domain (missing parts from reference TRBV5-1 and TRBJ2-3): KAGVTQTPRYLIKTRGQQVTLSCSPISGHRSVSWYQQTPGQGLQFLFEYFSETQRNKGNFPGRFSGRQFSNSRSEMNVSTLELGDSALYLCASSYEDTQYFGPGTRLTVL.